The 20 T cell receptor beta chains reported below all come from one sample, sequenced in a study of T cell responses to AZD1222 COVID-19 vaccine. The assay was immunoSEQ multiplex PCR, and TCRdb's table has in-frame clones only and misses some. Found here are about 110,000 clones, roughly 91% of them singletons; the top ten hold around 7.6%. Sequencing used peripheral blood, obtained 28 days after the second AZD1222 dose. The receptors were gathered from an adult who received the AZD1222 COVID-19 vaccine.

The rearrangement links TRBV7-8 to TRBJ2-2, with D perhaps matching TRBD2 (7 bases). Germline CDR1 and CDR2: SGHVS and FQNEAQ. The CDR3 runs to 16 residues. The V end was cut by 1 base, the J end by 4 bases, with 13 bases between. CDR3 amino acids: CASSLGWGGLTGELFF. CDR3 bases: TGTGCCAGCAGCTTAGGATGGGGGGGCCTCACCGGGGAGCTGTTTTTT.

The genes are TRBV7-9 and TRBJ1-2; 8 positions agree with TRBD1. The CDR3 is 13 residues long. Germline values: CDR1 SEHNR, CDR2 FQNEAQ (reference sequence). J was trimmed by 8 bases and V by 2 bases; bases with no gene match: 4. The CDR3 region has the DNA TGTGCCAGCAGCTTACAGGGGGCGCCCGGCTACACCTTC. Its translation is CASSLQGAPGYTF.

The table lists this clone with a count of one. V usage is TRBV7-9 and J usage is TRBJ2-3, with no clear D. The V gene's germline CDR1 is SEHNR and CDR2 FQNEAQ (reference sequence). This CDR3 contains 8 residues. The ends were cut back, 10 bases at V and 6 bases at J, with 2 bases in the middle. CDR3 loop: CANDTQYF. The CDR3 coding sequence is TGTGCCAACGATACGCAGTATTTT.

V usage is TRBV18 and J usage is TRBJ1-1; 8 bases agree with TRBD1. The CDR3 runs to 15 residues. Trimming removed 2 bases from V and 1 base from J; junction bases left unmatched: 3. The germline gives CDR1 KGHSH, CDR2 LQKENI. The CDR3: CASSPDRGKNTEAFF. The CDR3 DNA reads TGTGCCAGCTCACCAGACAGGGGCAAGAACACTGAAGCTTTCTTT.

V and J are TRBV6-5 and TRBJ2-3; D tentatively reads TRBD1 or TRBD2 (5 bases each). This CDR3 contains 16 residues. Germline lookup yields CDR1 MNHEY and CDR2 SVGAGI. V was cut by 4 bases and J by 0 bases, with 14 bases left in between. The CDR3 DNA reads TGTGCCAGCAGTTCCTACCGGGGACGGAGCACAGATACGCAGTATTTT. As protein: CASSSYRGRSTDTQYF.

The rearrangement uses TRBV24-1 and TRBJ2-2; the D call may be TRBD1 or TRBD2 (5 bases each). CDR1 is KGHDR and CDR2 is SFDVKD in the germline V gene. This CDR3 is 16 amino acids long. V gave up 0 bases and J gave up 2 bases, with 9 bases separating them. CDR3 loop: CATSDLRDGNTGELFF. The CDR3 DNA reads TGTGCCACCAGTGATTTGAGGGACGGCAACACCGGGGAGCTGTTTTTT.

The chain couples TRBV23-1 to TRBJ1-3; D is unresolved. TRBV23-1 is an open reading frame, and its role is uncertain. The CDR3 loop spans 16 amino acids. V was pared by 0 bases and J by 0 bases, with 9 bases between. The CDR3 nucleotides are TGCGCCAGCAGTCAATCGTGGCAGATCTCTGGAAACACCATATATTTT. Translating gives CASSQSWQISGNTIYF.

This CDR3 is CASSDSTGPGETQYF. As DNA, the CDR3 is TGTGCCAGCAGTGATTCGACAGGCCCAGGGGAGACCCAGTACTTC. V is TRBV25-1 and J is TRBJ2-5; D possibly corresponds to TRBD1 (6 bases). The germline V gene encodes CDR1 MGHDK and CDR2 SYGVNS. Trimming removed 3 bases at V and 5 bases at J, with 16 bases between. This CDR3 contains 15 residues.

The CDR3 is CSVSLGTGNYGYTF. The CDR3 DNA reads TGCAGCGTTAGTTTGGGGACAGGGAACTATGGCTACACCTTC. This chain joins TRBV29-1 and TRBJ1-2; 9 bases match TRBD1. Germline V lookup: CDR1 SQVTM, CDR2 ANQGSEA. There are 14 residues in the CDR3. V lost 5 bases and J lost 2; bases outside the gene matches: 6.

The V call is TRBV5-1, the J call TRBJ1-1; weak D call: TRBD1 (5 bases). V was shortened by 1 base and J by 1 base, with 8 bases between the two germline ends. The CDR3 loop spans 14 amino acids. Per germline, CDR1 SGHRS and CDR2 YFSETQ. CDR3 in amino acids: CASSLNRGNTEAFF. CDR3 coding DNA: TGCGCCAGCAGCTTGAATAGGGGGAACACTGAAGCTTTCTTT.

V is TRBV7-2 and J is TRBJ2-7; D perhaps matches TRBD2 (5 bases). The CDR3 contains 14 residues. V dropped 1 base and J dropped 3 bases, with 10 bases sitting between them. CDR1 and CDR2 from the germline V gene are SGHTA and FQGNSA. CDR3 protein: CASSLDGVGYEQYF. CDR3 bases: TGTGCCAGCAGCTTAGACGGGGTGGGCTACGAGCAGTACTTC.

This chain links TRBV30 with TRBJ1-1, with 7 bases fitting TRBD1. Per the germline V gene, CDR1 is GTSNPN and CDR2 is SVGIG (reference sequence). With 0 bases clipped from V and 5 bases from J, the junction kept 9 bases outside the gene matches. The CDR3 contains 15 residues. This CDR3 is CAWSVLRGRITEAFF. In DNA form, the CDR3 reads TGTGCCTGGAGTGTACTAAGGGGGCGCATTACTGAAGCTTTCTTT. The full variable domain, with the rest looked up from reference TRBV30 and TRBJ1-1, is SQTIHQWPATLVQPVGSPLSLECTVEGTSNPNLYWYRQAAGRGLQLLFYSVGIGQISSEVPQNLSASRPQDRQFILSSKKLLLSDSGFYLCAWSVLRGRITEAFFGQGTRLTVV.

J is TRBJ2-7 and V is TRBV19, with 7 bases fitting TRBD1. The CDR3 spans 17 residues. Germline V gene data show CDR1 as LNHDA and CDR2 as SQIVND (reference sequence). V was clipped by 5 bases and J by 6 bases; unmatched bases: 19. DNA of the CDR3: TGTGCCAGTAGTCTTGAGACAGGGCCCCGTGGGCTTGCCGAGCAGTACTTC. Its translation is CASSLETGPRGLAEQYF.

This rearrangement joins TRBV7-6 to TRBJ2-5, with 7 bases lining up with TRBD1. There are 13 residues in the CDR3. The V gene end was trimmed by 7 bases and the J gene end by 1 base; junction bases not matched to a gene: 3. CDR1 and CDR2 from the germline V gene are SGHVS and FNYEAQ. The CDR3 DNA reads as TGTGCCAGCAACAGGGGTTCCCAAGAGACCCAGTACTTC. The encoded protein is CASNRGSQETQYF.

The chain carries TRBV11-3 and TRBJ1-1; no clear D gene. Germline V gene sequence: CDR1 SGHNT, CDR2 YENEEA. The CDR3 is 13 residues long. V lost 1 base and J lost 5, with 8 bases in between. The DNA of the CDR3 is TGTGCCAGCAGCTTAGTGGCGGCAACTGAAGCTTTCTTT. Protein sequence: CASSLVAATEAFF. The full variable domain, with the rest looked up from reference TRBV11-3 and TRBJ1-1, is EAGVVQSPRYKIIEKKQPVAFWCNPISGHNTLYWYLQNLGQGPELLIRYENEEAVDDSQLPKDRFSAERLKGVDSTLKIQPAELGDSAVYLCASSLVAATEAFFGQGTRLTVV.

The V and J genes are TRBV5-1 and TRBJ2-7, with D maybe TRBD1 (7 bases). The ends were cut back, 3 bases at V and 1 base at J, with 14 bases in the middle. Looked up from germline, CDR1 is SGHRS and CDR2 is YFSETQ. This CDR3 region has 15 residues. The CDR3 DNA reads TGCGCCAGCAGCTCGGGGGACAGACTTTCCTACGAGCAGTACTTC. Amino acid sequence: CASSSGDRLSYEQYF.

The rearrangement links TRBV7-3 to TRBJ2-2; D gene unclear. Trimming took 5 bases from V and 6 from J, leaving 13 bases between them. In germline, CDR1 is SGHTA, CDR2 FQGTGA. The CDR3 length is 14 residues. CDR3 nucleotide sequence: TGTGCCAGCAGCCCGTCGTGGACCGCCGGGGAGCTGTTTTTT. Its translation: CASSPSWTAGELFF.

The chain is built from TRBV5-4 and TRBJ1-4, with 8 nucleotides matching TRBD1. The CDR3 is 14 amino acids. CDR1 is SGHNT, CDR2 YYREEE, per germline (reference sequence). Germline trimming cut 3 bases from V and 6 bases from J; bases unmatched to any gene: 4. The CDR3 nucleotides read TGTGCCAGCAGCTCCGGACAGGGCGATGAAAAACTGTTTTTT. As protein: CASSSGQGDEKLFF.

The genes are TRBV5-4 and TRBJ2-3; tentatively, D is TRBD1 (6 bases). Trimming took 0 bases from V and 0 from J, leaving 8 bases between them. This CDR3 is 15 amino acids long. Germline CDR1 and CDR2: SGHNT and YYREEE (reference sequence). DNA of the CDR3: TGTGCCAGCAGCTTGGACAGGGTCAGCACAGATACGCAGTATTTT. Amino acid sequence: CASSLDRVSTDTQYF.

The chain recombines TRBV3-1 (or the pseudogene TRBV3-2) with TRBJ1-6, with unresolved D. The CDR3 totals 15 residues. V lost 6 bases to trimming and J lost 0 bases, with 9 bases between them. Germline V gene data show CDR1 as LGHDT and CDR2 as YNNKEL (reference sequence). The CDR3 DNA reads as TGTGCCAGCAGGGACCGGGGCTCCTATAATTCACCCCTCCACTTT. Protein: CASRDRGSYNSPLHF.